A selection of T cell receptor beta chains follows, all from one sample in a study of T cells in Graves' hyperthyroidism and ophthalmopathy. One entry per CDR3 protein results from TCRdb running MiXCR on the multiplex PCR reads. The sample contains some 580,000 distinct CDR3 sequences, more than 15% of which appear only once. The sample consisted of blood. All receptors derive from a middle-aged woman with Graves' ophthalmopathy. CDR3s include the opening cysteine and the closing phenylalanine or tryptophan. The D gene is left open where the match is weak. Not every row has a clone size; where given, it reads once, few, many or a size class.

j_call clone_size v_call d_call cdr3_aa cdr3_nt
TRBJ2-1 many TRBV7-2 TRBD2 CASSFGLAGAGEQFF TGTGCCAGCAGTTTCGGACTAGCGGGAGCCGGTGAGCAGTTCTTC
TRBJ1-5 few TRBV19 NA CASSPDAGAQVYQPQHF TGTGCCAGTAGTCCAGATGCGGGGGCTCAGGTATATCAGCCCCAGCATTTT
TRBJ2-5 many TRBV11-2 NA CASLRTETQYF TGTGCCAGCTTAAGGACGGAGACCCAGTACTTC
TRBJ2-5 NA TRBV7-2 NA CASSPSIPQYF TGTGCCAGCAGCCCCTCGATCCCCCAGTACTTC
TRBJ2-3 few TRBV19 NA CASSIPRDGSLTDTQYF TGTGCCAGTAGTATACCTCGGGACGGGAGCCTAACAGATACGCAGTATTTT
TRBJ2-3 many TRBV5-1 NA CASSMTSPHADTQYF TGCGCCAGCAGCATGACTAGTCCGCACGCAGATACGCAGTATTTT
TRBJ1-4 NA TRBV12-3/TRBV12-4 TRBD1 CASSLLGTGDEKLFF TGTGCCAGCAGTTTACTTGGGACAGGGGATGAAAAACTGTTTTTT
TRBJ1-1 many TRBV30 TRBD1 CAWSVRDRGNTEAFF TGTGCCTGGAGTGTTAGAGACAGGGGGAACACTGAAGCTTTCTTT
TRBJ1-1 NA TRBV7-9 TRBD1 CASSSGQGKGTEAFF TGTGCCAGCAGCTCGGGACAGGGGAAAGGCACTGAAGCTTTCTTT
TRBJ1-5 many TRBV11-2 TRBD1 CASSPGQGVDQPQHF TGTGCCAGCAGCCCGGGACAGGGAGTCGATCAGCCCCAGCATTTT
TRBJ2-2 many TRBV3-1 NA CASSQEFGMRSNTGELFF TGTGCCAGCAGCCAAGAGTTCGGGATGAGGTCGAACACCGGGGAGCTGTTTTTT
TRBJ1-6 few TRBV15 TRBD1 CATSSQGPNSPLHF TGTGCCACCAGCTCACAGGGGCCTAATTCACCCCTCCACTTT
TRBJ1-1 many TRBV5-1 NA CASRSGLSNTEAFF TGCGCCAGCAGGTCAGGGCTCTCCAACACTGAAGCTTTCTTT
TRBJ2-3 NA TRBV7-2 TRBD1 CASSWTGPRTDTQYF TGTGCCAGCAGCTGGACAGGGCCCCGCACAGATACGCAGTATTTT
TRBJ1-4 NA TRBV29-1 NA CSGGGGQNEKLFF TGCAGCGGAGGAGGAGGGCAGAATGAAAAACTGTTTTTT
TRBJ2-1 many TRBV18 TRBD1 CASSRPGQGPNEQFF TGTGCCAGCTCAAGGCCGGGACAGGGCCCTAATGAGCAGTTCTTC
TRBJ1-5 many TRBV27 NA CASKPGEGYQPQHF TGTGCCAGCAAGCCGGGAGAAGGATATCAGCCCCAGCATTTT
TRBJ2-3 many TRBV6-1 NA CASSERGDGVPDTQYF TGTGCCAGCAGTGAAAGAGGGGACGGTGTTCCAGATACGCAGTATTTT
TRBJ2-2 NA TRBV19 NA CASSIRLGTGSGTGELFF TGTGCCAGTAGTATACGTTTGGGGACCGGGAGCGGTACCGGGGAGCTGTTTTTT
TRBJ2-6 few TRBV12-3/TRBV12-4 NA CASRPKGRIAPLGGANVLTF TGTGCCAGCAGGCCAAAGGGTCGGATCGCCCCCTTAGGAGGGGCCAACGTCCTGACTTTC
TRBJ1-1 few TRBV5-1 NA CASSLGSGGTTEAFF TGCGCCAGCAGCTTGGGTTCGGGGGGCACCACTGAAGCTTTCTTT
TRBJ2-1 many TRBV7-3 TRBD2 CASSLYGGTSGRGEQFF TGTGCCAGCAGCTTATACGGCGGGACTAGCGGGCGTGGTGAGCAGTTCTTC
TRBJ1-1 few TRBV7-8 NA CASSAQDWGWNTEAFF TGTGCCAGCAGCGCGCAGGATTGGGGTTGGAACACTGAAGCTTTCTTT
TRBJ1-2 NA TRBV29-1 NA CSAGDLYYGYTF TGCAGCGCCGGGGACCTTTACTATGGCTACACCTTC
TRBJ2-4 NA TRBV19 NA CASSTTRWNIQYF TGTGCCAGTAGCACAACAAGGTGGAACATTCAGTACTTC
TRBJ2-7 many TRBV6-1 NA CASSGTFSYEQYF TGTGCCAGTTCCGGGACATTCTCCTACGAGCAGTACTTC
TRBJ1-1 few TRBV7-9 TRBD1 CASSRPGQGWNTEAFF TGTGCCAGCAGCCGTCCGGGACAGGGATGGAACACTGAAGCTTTCTTT
TRBJ2-3 many TRBV3-1 NA CASSLRDRRTDTQYF TGTGCCAGCAGCTTGCGGGACAGACGCACAGATACGCAGTATTTT
TRBJ2-7 many TRBV28 NA CASSEHIPTYEQYF TGTGCCAGCAGTGAACACATTCCAACCTACGAGCAGTACTTC
TRBJ1-1 many TRBV20-1 NA CSAKAGATEAFF TGCAGTGCTAAGGCGGGAGCCACTGAAGCTTTCTTT
TRBJ2-1 many TRBV11-2 NA CASSPPLVSEQFF TGTGCCAGCAGCCCCCCCTTAGTAAGTGAGCAGTTCTTC
TRBJ2-1 many TRBV7-9 NA CASSFLFSLGTGEQFF TGTGCCAGCAGCTTTCTTTTTAGCCTAGGGACTGGTGAGCAGTTCTTC
TRBJ2-3 many TRBV2 NA CASQGGLSTDTQYF TGTGCCAGCCAGGGCGGGCTCTCTACAGATACGCAGTATTTT
TRBJ1-2 few TRBV5-8 TRBD1 CASSGGTGGYGYTF TGTGCCAGCAGCGGAGGGACAGGGGGCTATGGCTACACCTTC
TRBJ1-1 NA TRBV6-1 NA CAGNTWKNTEAFF TGTGCCGGAAATACCTGGAAGAACACTGAAGCTTTCTTT
TRBJ2-1 NA TRBV27 TRBD2 CASSADRLAPNEQFF TGTGCCAGCAGTGCCGATCGACTAGCCCCAAATGAGCAGTTCTTC
TRBJ2-1 NA TRBV7-2 NA CASRKAAGLGYNEQFF TGTGCCAGCAGAAAGGCGGCGGGGCTGGGGTACAATGAGCAGTTCTTC
TRBJ2-5 many TRBV5-1 TRBD2 CASSLALAGQETQYF TGCGCCAGCAGCCTCGCATTAGCGGGCCAAGAGACCCAGTACTTC
TRBJ2-3 many TRBV11-2 NA CASSLGGSGFTDTQYF TGTGCCAGCAGCTTAGGAGGTAGCGGTTTCACAGATACGCAGTATTTT
TRBJ1-1 many TRBV5-1 NA CASSFERSRNTEAFF TGCGCCAGCAGCTTTGAGAGGAGCAGGAACACTGAAGCTTTCTTT
TRBJ1-6 many TRBV5-1 NA CASAEGDFDSPLHF TGCGCCAGCGCGGAGGGGGATTTCGATTCACCCCTCCACTTT
TRBJ2-5 NA TRBV10-3 NA CAISESILALETQYF TGTGCCATCAGTGAGTCGATTCTAGCCCTCGAGACCCAGTACTTC
TRBJ2-7 NA TRBV4-1 TRBD2 CASSLSASGNYEQYF TGCGCCAGCAGCCTGTCGGCTAGCGGGAACTACGAGCAGTACTTC
TRBJ2-7 NA TRBV7-9 NA CASSQGRGEIHEQYF TGTGCCAGCAGCCAGGGGAGAGGGGAGATCCACGAGCAGTACTTC
TRBJ2-1 many TRBV20-1 NA CSASKGAYNEQFF TGCAGTGCTAGTAAGGGGGCCTACAATGAGCAGTTCTTC
TRBJ1-2 many TRBV20-1 TRBD1 CSARPGQGSSGYTF TGCAGTGCTAGGCCGGGACAGGGTTCGTCGGGCTACACCTTC
TRBJ2-7 NA TRBV28 NA CASKSRDSYLYEQYF TGTGCCAGCAAGTCCCGGGACTCTTATCTCTACGAGCAGTACTTC
TRBJ2-1 many TRBV30 TRBD1 CAWSTYVGRDREVGEQFF TGTGCCTGGAGTACCTACGTAGGCCGGGACAGGGAGGTCGGGGAGCAGTTCTTC
TRBJ2-1 many TRBV20-1 NA CSASSSYEQFF TGCAGTGCTAGTTCATCTTATGAGCAGTTCTTC